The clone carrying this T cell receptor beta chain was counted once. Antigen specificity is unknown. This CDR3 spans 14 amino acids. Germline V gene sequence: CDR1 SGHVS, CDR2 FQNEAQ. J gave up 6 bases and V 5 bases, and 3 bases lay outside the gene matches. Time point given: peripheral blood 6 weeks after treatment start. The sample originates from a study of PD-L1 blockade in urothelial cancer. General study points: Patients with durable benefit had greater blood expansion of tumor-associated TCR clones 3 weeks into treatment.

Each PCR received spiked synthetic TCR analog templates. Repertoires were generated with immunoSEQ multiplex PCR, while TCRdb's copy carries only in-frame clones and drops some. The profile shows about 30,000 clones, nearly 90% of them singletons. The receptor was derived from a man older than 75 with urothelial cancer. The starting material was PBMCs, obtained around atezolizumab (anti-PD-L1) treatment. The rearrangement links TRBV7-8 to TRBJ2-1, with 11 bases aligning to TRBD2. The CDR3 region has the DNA TGTGCCAGCAGCGCACTAGCGGGAGTCAATGAGCAGTTCTTC. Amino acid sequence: CASSALAGVNEQFF.